This entry features one T cell receptor beta chain sequence. Its antigen is still unknown. The junction differs from germline at one of its ends, possibly a read error. This sample is drawn from a study of OX40 agonist ivuxolimab in advanced cancers. Findings and caveats of the study: Both CD4+ and CD8+ T cell populations in blood had undergone clonal expansion by week 6 at 0.1 to 3.0 mg/kg.

Individuals having autoimmune disease history or systemic immunosuppression were not enrolled. Produced via immunoSEQ multiplex PCR; TCRdb's table is partial and in-frame only. The sample contains roughly 25,000 clones, roughly 73% of which appear only once. This TCR was sampled from an adult with an advanced solid tumor such as melanoma, head and neck, liver or kidney cancer. The material sequenced was CD4+ or CD8+ T cells sorted from blood, taken in a trial of the OX40 agonist ivuxolimab.

The CDR3: CTSGLNLHRGPSTDTQYF. The CDR3 coding sequence is TGTACCAGCGGCTTAAACCTCCACCGGGGCCCTAGCACAGATACGCAGTATTTT. V usage is TRBV28 and J usage is TRBJ2-3; D may match TRBD1 or TRBD2 (5 bases each). CDR1 is MDHEN, CDR2 SYDVKM, per germline. CDR3 length: 18 amino acids.